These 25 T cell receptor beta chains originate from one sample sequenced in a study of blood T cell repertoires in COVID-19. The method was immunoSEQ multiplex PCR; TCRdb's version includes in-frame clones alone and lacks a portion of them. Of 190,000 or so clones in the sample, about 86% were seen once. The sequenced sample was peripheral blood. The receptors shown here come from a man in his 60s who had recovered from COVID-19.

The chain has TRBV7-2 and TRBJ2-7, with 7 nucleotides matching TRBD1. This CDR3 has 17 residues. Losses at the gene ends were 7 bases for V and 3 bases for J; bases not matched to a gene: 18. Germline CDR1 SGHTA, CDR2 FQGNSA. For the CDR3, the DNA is TGTGCCAGCACCCTTATGGGGGCCGGGACAGCGTACTACGAGCAGTACTTC. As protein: CASTLMGAGTAYYEQYF.

The CDR3 spells CASSPGVGQYNEQFF. The CDR3 region has the DNA TGTGCCAGCTCACCCGGTGTGGGACAGTACAATGAGCAGTTCTTC. This chain uses TRBV18 with TRBJ2-1, with 7 bases aligning to TRBD1. The CDR3 has 15 amino acids. Germline V gene lookup returns CDR1 KGHSH and CDR2 LQKENI. V shed 3 bases, J shed 4 bases, and the junction held 6 bases outside the gene matches.

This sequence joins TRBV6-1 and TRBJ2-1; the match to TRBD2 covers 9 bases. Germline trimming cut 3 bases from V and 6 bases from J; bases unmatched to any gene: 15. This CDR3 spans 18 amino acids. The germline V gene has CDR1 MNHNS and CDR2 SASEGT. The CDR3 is CASSDPRGGKSLGNEQFF. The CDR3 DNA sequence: TGTGCCAGCAGTGACCCGCGGGGGGGTAAATCCCTGGGCAATGAGCAGTTCTTC.

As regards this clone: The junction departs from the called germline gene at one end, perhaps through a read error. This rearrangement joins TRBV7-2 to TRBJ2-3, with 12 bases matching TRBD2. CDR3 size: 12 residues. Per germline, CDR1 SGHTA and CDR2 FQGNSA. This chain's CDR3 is CASSFPGLAGSF. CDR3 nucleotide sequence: TGTGCCAGCAGCTTCCCGGGACTAGCGGGCTCCTTT.

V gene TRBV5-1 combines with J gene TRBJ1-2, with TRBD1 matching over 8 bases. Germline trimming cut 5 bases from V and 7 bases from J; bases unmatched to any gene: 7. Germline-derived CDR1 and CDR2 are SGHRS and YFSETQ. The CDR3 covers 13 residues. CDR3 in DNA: TGCGCCAGCAGTTCAGGGGGCGGTGGTGGCTACACCTTC. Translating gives CASSSGGGGGYTF.

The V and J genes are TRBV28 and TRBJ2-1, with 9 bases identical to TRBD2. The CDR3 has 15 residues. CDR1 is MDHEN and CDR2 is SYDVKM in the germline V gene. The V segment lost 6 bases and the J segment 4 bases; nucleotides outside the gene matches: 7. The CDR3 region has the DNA TGTGCCAGCAGCGGACTAGCGCCCCTATACAATGAGCAGTTCTTC. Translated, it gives CASSGLAPLYNEQFF.

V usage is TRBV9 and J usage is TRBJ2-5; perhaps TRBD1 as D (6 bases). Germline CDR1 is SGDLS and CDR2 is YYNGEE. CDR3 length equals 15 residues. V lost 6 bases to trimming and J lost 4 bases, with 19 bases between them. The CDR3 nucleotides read TGTGCCAGCACCGAGGTGGGGACACCAGGAGAGACCCAGTACTTC. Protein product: CASTEVGTPGETQYF.

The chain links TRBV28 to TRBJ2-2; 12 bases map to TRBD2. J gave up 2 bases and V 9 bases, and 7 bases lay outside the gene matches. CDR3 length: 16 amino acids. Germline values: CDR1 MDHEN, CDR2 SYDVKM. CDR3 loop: CASATSGSPNTGELFF. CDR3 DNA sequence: TGTGCCAGTGCGACTAGCGGGAGCCCCAACACCGGGGAGCTGTTTTTT.

CDR3 nucleotide sequence: TGTGCCAGTATCCCCGGGACAAGAGGAACTGAAGCTTTCTTT. It is translated as CASIPGTRGTEAFF. The chain joins TRBV19 to TRBJ1-1; D is perhaps TRBD1 (6 bases). V dropped 7 bases and J dropped 5 bases, with 17 bases sitting between them. Germline V gives CDR1 LNHDA, CDR2 SQIVND (reference sequence). The CDR3 length is 14 residues. Based on the CDR3 plus reference TRBV19 and TRBJ1-1, the full variable domain is DGGITQSPKYLFRKEGQNVTLSCEQNLNHDAMYWYRQDPGQGLRLIYYSQIVNDFQKGDIAEGYSVSREKKESFPLTVTSAQKNPTAFYLCASIPGTRGTEAFFGQGTRLTVV.

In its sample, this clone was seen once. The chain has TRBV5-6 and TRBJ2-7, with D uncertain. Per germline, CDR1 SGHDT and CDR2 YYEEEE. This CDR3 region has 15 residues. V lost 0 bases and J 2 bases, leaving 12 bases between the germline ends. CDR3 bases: TGTGCCAGCAGCTTGGCCCCCGGTTCGGCCTACGAGCAGTACTTC. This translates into CASSLAPGSAYEQYF.

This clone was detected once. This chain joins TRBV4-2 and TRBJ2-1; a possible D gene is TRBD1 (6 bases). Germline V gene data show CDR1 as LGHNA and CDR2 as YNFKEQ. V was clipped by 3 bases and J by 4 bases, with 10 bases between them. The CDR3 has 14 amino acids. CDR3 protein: CASSQWDTYNEQFF. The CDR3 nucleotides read TGTGCCAGCAGCCAGTGGGACACATACAATGAGCAGTTCTTC.

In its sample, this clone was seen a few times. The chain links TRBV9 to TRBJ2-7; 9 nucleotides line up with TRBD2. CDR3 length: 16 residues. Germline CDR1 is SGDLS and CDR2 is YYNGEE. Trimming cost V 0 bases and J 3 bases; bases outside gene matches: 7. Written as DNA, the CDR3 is TGTGCCAGCAGCGTAGATAGCGGGAGTTCGTACTACGAGCAGTACTTC. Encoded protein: CASSVDSGSSYYEQYF.

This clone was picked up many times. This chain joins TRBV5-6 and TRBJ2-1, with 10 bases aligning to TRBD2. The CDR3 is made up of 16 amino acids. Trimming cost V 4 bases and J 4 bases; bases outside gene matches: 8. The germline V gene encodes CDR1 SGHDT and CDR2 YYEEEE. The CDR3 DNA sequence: TGTGCCAGCAGCAATTTAGCGGGGGGATTTTACAATGAGCAGTTCTTC. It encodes CASSNLAGGFYNEQFF.

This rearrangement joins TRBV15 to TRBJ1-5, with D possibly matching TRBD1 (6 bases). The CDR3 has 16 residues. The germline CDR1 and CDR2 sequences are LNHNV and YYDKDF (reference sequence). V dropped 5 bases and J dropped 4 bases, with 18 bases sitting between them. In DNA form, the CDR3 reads TGTGCCACCAGCGGTCTAACAGGGTCAGTTAATCAGCCCCAGCATTTT. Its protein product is CATSGLTGSVNQPQHF.

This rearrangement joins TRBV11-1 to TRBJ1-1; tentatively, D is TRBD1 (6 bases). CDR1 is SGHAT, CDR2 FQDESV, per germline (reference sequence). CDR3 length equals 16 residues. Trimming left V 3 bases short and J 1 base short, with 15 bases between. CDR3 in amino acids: CASSFLSTGWNTEAFF. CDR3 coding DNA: TGTGCCAGCAGCTTCTTAAGTACAGGGTGGAACACTGAAGCTTTCTTT. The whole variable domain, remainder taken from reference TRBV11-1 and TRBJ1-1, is EAEVAQSPRYKITEKSQAVAFWCDPISGHATLYWYRQILGQGPELLVQFQDESVVDDSQLPKDRFSAERLKGVDSTLKIQPAELGDSAMYLCASSFLSTGWNTEAFFGQGTRLTVV.

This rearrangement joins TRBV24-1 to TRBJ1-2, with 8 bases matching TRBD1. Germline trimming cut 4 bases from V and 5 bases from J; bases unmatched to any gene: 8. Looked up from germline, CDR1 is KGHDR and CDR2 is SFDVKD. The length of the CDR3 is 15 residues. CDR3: CATSDRGQGLYGYTF. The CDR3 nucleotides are TGTGCCACCAGTGACCGAGGACAGGGTCTATATGGCTACACCTTC.

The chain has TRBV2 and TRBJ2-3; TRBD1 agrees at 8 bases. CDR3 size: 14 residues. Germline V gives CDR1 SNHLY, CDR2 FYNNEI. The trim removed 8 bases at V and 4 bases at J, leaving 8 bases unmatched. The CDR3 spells CASHRTGTSDTQYF. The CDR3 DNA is TGTGCCAGCCACCGGACAGGGACCTCAGATACGCAGTATTTT.

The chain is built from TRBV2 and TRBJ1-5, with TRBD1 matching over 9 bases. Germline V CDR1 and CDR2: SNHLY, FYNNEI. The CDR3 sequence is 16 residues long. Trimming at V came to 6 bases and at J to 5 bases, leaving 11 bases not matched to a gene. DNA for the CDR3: TGTGCCAGCAGGCCTAGGACAGGGGCCTTGGATCAGCCCCAGCATTTT. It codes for CASRPRTGALDQPQHF. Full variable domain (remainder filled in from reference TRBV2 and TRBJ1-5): EPEVTQTPSHQVTQMGQEVILRCVPISNHLYFYWYRQILGQKVEFLVSFYNNEISEKSEIFDDQFSVERPDGSNFTLKIRSTKLEDSAMYFCASRPRTGALDQPQHFGDGTRLSIL.

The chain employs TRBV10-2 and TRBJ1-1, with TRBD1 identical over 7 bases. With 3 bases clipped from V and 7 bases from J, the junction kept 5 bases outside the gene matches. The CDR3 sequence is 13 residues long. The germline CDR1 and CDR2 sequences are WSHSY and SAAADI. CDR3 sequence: CASSEYGTVEAFF. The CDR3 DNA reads TGCGCCAGCAGTGAATACGGGACAGTTGAAGCTTTCTTT.

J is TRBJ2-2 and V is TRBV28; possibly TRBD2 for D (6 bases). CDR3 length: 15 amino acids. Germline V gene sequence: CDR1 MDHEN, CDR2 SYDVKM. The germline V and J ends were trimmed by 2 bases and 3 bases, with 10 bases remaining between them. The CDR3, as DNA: TGTGCCAGCAGTTTAGGGACTGGTTACACCGGGGAGCTGTTTTTT. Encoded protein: CASSLGTGYTGELFF.

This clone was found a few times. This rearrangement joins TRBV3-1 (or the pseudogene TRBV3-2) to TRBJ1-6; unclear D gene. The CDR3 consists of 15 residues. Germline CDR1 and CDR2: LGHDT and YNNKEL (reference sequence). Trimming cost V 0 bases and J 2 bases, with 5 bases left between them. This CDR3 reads CASSQERAYNSPLHF. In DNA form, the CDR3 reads TGTGCCAGCAGCCAAGAGCGGGCCTATAATTCACCCCTCCACTTT.

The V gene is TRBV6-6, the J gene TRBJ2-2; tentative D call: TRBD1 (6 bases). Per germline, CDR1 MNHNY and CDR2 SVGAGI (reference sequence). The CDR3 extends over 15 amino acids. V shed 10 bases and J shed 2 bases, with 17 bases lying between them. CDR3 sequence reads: CATKVKQGNTGELFF. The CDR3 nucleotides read TGTGCCACCAAGGTCAAACAGGGAAACACCGGGGAGCTGTTTTTT.

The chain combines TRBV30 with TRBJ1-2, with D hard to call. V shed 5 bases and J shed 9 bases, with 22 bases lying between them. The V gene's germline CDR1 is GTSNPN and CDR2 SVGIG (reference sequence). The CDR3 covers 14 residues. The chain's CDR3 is CAWPGSAGTGSYTF. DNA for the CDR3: TGTGCCTGGCCGGGGAGTGCGGGAACGGGGAGCTACACCTTC.

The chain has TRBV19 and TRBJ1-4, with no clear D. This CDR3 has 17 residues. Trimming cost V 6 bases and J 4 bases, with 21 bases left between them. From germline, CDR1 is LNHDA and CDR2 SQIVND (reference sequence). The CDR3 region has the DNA TGTGCCAGTAGGATGGGCCCCAACTCCGAGAATAATGAAAAACTGTTTTTT. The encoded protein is CASRMGPNSENNEKLFF.

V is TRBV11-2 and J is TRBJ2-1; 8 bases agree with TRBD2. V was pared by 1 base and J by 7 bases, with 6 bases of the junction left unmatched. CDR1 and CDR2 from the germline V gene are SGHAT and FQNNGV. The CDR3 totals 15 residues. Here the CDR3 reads CASSLAGGPSNEQFF. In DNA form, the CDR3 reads TGTGCCAGCAGCTTAGCGGGGGGGCCCAGTAATGAGCAGTTCTTC.